This T cell receptor beta chain emerged from a study of blood T cell repertoires in COVID-19. The germline gives CDR1 KGHSH, CDR2 LQKENI. The CDR3 sequence is 15 residues long. V was shortened by 3 bases and J by 8 bases, with 14 bases between the two germline ends. In the authors' workflow: The authors estimated nucleated cell counts from reference gene primer amplification. Assay used: immunoSEQ multiplex PCR; TCRdb lists only in-frame clones, some missing. The V and J calls and the clone size are those of that table, but D and trimming were determined from the DNA. The table has approximately 82,000 clones, roughly 80% seen once.

The V call is TRBV18, the J call TRBJ1-6; D call uncertain. Sequencing input: peripheral blood. The sequence was collected from a woman between 70 and 85 years old with acute or convalescent COVID-19. CDR3 DNA sequence: TGTGCCAGCTCACCCCGTGACTTAACCCATTCACCCCTCCACTTT. It encodes CASSPRDLTHSPLHF. The variable domain in full, with the rest retrieved from reference TRBV18 and TRBJ1-6, is NAGVMQNPRHLVRRRGQEARLRCSPMKGHSHVYWYRQLPEEGLKFMVYLQKENIIDESGMPKERFSAEFPKEGPSILRIQQVVRGDSAAYFCASSPRDLTHSPLHFGNGTRLTVT.